This TCR beta chain stems from a study of cytomegalovirus exposure and HLA in healthy donors. Regarding the study as a whole: Reported performance of the classifier showed diagnosis of cytomegalovirus status with high specificity and sensitivity. Rarity held for most TCR sequences, but there were some public TCRs that occurred in many donors. First-cohort TCR clusters tended to co-occur in the 130 or so validation repertoires, a later analysis found.

As for this clone: What it binds is not known.

Only in-frame clones appear in the TCRdb table, and some are missing; sequencing was by immunoSEQ multiplex PCR. This sample has under 250,000 clones, with roughly 87% found just once. This receptor was obtained from a young woman in good health and CMV-seropositive. The sequencing sample was made of PBMCs.

The DNA for the CDR3 is TGTGCCAGCAGAACAGGGGGTGAAAAACTGTTTTTT. It translates to CASRTGGEKLFF. The J gene is TRBJ1-4, the V gene TRBV6-5, with 8 bases matching TRBD1. The CDR3 totals 12 residues. Germline CDR1 reads MNHEY; CDR2 reads SVGAGI. Unmatched junction bases numbered 1, after V lost 6 bases and J lost 7 bases.